Listed below are T cell receptor beta chains from one sample, sequenced in a study of blood T cell repertoires in COVID-19. TCRdb's table, derived via immunoSEQ multiplex PCR, lists solely in-frame clones and lacks some. The top ten hold around 9.6% of the sample, which has over 250,000 clones, over 80% seen once. Input material: peripheral blood. All receptors derive from a woman in her 70s with COVID-19, enrolled during active disease. CDR3s leave out the opening cysteine and the closing phenylalanine or tryptophan.

v_call: TRBV28; j_call: TRBJ2-6; cdr3_aa: ASSLIRYRGLSSGANVLT
v_call: TRBV6-5; j_call: TRBJ1-1; cdr3_aa: ASRYLRTGGYTEAF
v_call: TRBV18; j_call: TRBJ2-1; cdr3_aa: ASSPLTLVDRGPYNEQF
v_call: TRBV27; j_call: TRBJ2-1; cdr3_aa: ASSLIAAYNEQF
v_call: TRBV3-1/TRBV3-2; j_call: TRBJ1-1; cdr3_aa: ASSQGRRTEAF
v_call: TRBV29-1; j_call: TRBJ1-1; cdr3_aa: SVRRTVNTEAF
v_call: TRBV3-1/TRBV3-2; j_call: TRBJ2-4; cdr3_aa: ASSQVRPGTSGKNIQY
v_call: TRBV4-2; j_call: TRBJ2-3; cdr3_aa: ASSQDLRTDTQY
v_call: TRBV4-1; j_call: TRBJ2-7; cdr3_aa: ASSQPLAGVGEQY
v_call: TRBV24-1; j_call: TRBJ1-2; cdr3_aa: ATSDTGSYGYT
v_call: TRBV6-5; j_call: TRBJ2-5; cdr3_aa: ASSYSSRGETQY
v_call: TRBV6-1; j_call: TRBJ2-7; cdr3_aa: ATDQKGLRSYEQY
v_call: TRBV7-2; j_call: TRBJ2-1; cdr3_aa: ASSTGGGREQF
v_call: TRBV28; j_call: TRBJ2-7; cdr3_aa: ASSFTPQGNVYEQY
v_call: TRBV29-1; j_call: TRBJ1-5; cdr3_aa: SVGDFNQPQH
v_call: TRBV5-3; j_call: TRBJ2-7; cdr3_aa: ATPGQGTYEQY
v_call: TRBV15; j_call: TRBJ1-2; cdr3_aa: ATRKPGQGYGYT
v_call: TRBV5-4; j_call: TRBJ2-1; cdr3_aa: ASSLRVIGEGEQF
v_call: TRBV2; j_call: TRBJ1-5; cdr3_aa: ASSPPGSGPKDQPQH
v_call: TRBV19; j_call: TRBJ1-2; cdr3_aa: ASSRSVYGYT
v_call: TRBV18; j_call: TRBJ2-7; cdr3_aa: ASSSQGGPYEQY
v_call: TRBV5-1; j_call: TRBJ2-1; cdr3_aa: ASSLELAGRNEQF
v_call: TRBV5-1; j_call: TRBJ1-4; cdr3_aa: ASSLSGGNEKLF
v_call: TRBV4-3; j_call: TRBJ2-7; cdr3_aa: ASSERQGHYEQY
v_call: TRBV27; j_call: TRBJ1-1; cdr3_aa: ASKSRENAF